These 26 T cell receptor beta chains share one sample of origin, sequenced in a study of blood T cell repertoires in COVID-19. The repertoire was sequenced with immunoSEQ multiplex PCR; TCRdb's copy has only in-frame clones and lacks some. The sample shows about 400,000 clones, 75% to 90% of them seen only once. The sequenced material came from peripheral blood. The receptor set was obtained from a woman aged 25 to 39 with active or convalescent COVID-19.

The chain links TRBV20-1 to TRBJ1-1; 8 nucleotides match TRBD1. The V gene's germline CDR1 is DFQATT and CDR2 SNEGSKA (reference sequence). Trimming removed 3 bases from V and 11 bases from J; junction bases left unmatched: 8. This CDR3 comprises 12 residues. The DNA of the CDR3 is TGCAGTGCTAGTATGGACAGGGAGTATGCTTTCTTT. Protein product: CSASMDREYAFF.

The rearrangement joins TRBV5-4 to TRBJ2-1; weak D call: TRBD2 (6 bases). The ends were cut back, 4 bases at V and 1 base at J, with 18 bases in the middle. Per germline, CDR1 SGHNT and CDR2 YYREEE (reference sequence). This CDR3 has 17 amino acids. This CDR3 reads CASSRAAGPTSYNEQFF. DNA for the CDR3: TGTGCCAGCAGCAGGGCGGCGGGGCCTACTTCCTACAATGAGCAGTTCTTC.

The rearrangement links TRBV16 to TRBJ1-1, with TRBD1 matching over 7 bases. CDR1 is KGHSY, CDR2 FQNENV, per germline. CDR3 size: 14 residues. Trimming took 4 bases from V and 7 from J; bases not matched to a gene: 9. Here the CDR3 reads CASSRRPTGDEAFF. CDR3 coding DNA: TGTGCCAGCAGCCGTCGCCCCACAGGGGATGAAGCTTTCTTT.

This chain links TRBV4-1 with TRBJ2-7, with D perhaps matching TRBD1 (5 bases). The CDR3 has 16 residues. V was clipped by 2 bases and J by 2 bases, with 16 bases between them. Germline CDR1 MGHRA, CDR2 YSYEKL. The CDR3 loop reads CASSQYTRTSPYEQYF. CDR3 DNA sequence: TGCGCCAGCAGCCAATACACAAGGACATCTCCCTACGAGCAGTACTTC.

The V call is TRBV5-4, the J call TRBJ1-6; D perhaps matches TRBD1 (6 bases). CDR1 and CDR2 (germline): SGHNT, YYREEE (reference sequence). The CDR3 runs 14 residues. Deletions cut 1 base from V and 10 bases from J, with 12 bases between. CDR3 nucleotides: TGTGCCAGCAGCTTGCCCCAGGGGAACTCACCCCTCCACTTT. Protein product: CASSLPQGNSPLHF.

In its sample, this clone was seen a few times. The chain uses TRBV25-1 and TRBJ1-6; 9 positions agree with TRBD1. CDR1 is MGHDK and CDR2 is SYGVNS in the germline V gene. CDR3 length: 16 residues. V shed 3 bases and J 9 bases; nucleotides not matched to a gene: 9. The DNA for the CDR3 is TGTGCCAGCAGTGATCCGACGACAGGGGGAAGTTCACCCCTCCACTTT. Protein sequence: CASSDPTTGGSSPLHF.

The chain uses TRBV2 and TRBJ2-2; TRBD1 matches 10 bases. The CDR3 runs to 15 residues. V gave up 1 base and J gave up 7 bases; unmatched junction bases: 3. CDR1 and CDR2 from the germline V gene are SNHLY and FYNNEI. The CDR3 DNA reads TGTGCCAGCAGTGAAGGACAGGGGGCCGGCGGGGAGCTGTTTTTT. Its translation is CASSEGQGAGGELFF.

The chain joins TRBV11-2 to TRBJ2-7, with TRBD2 matching over 10 bases. Germline trimming cut 5 bases from V and 2 bases from J; bases unmatched to any gene: 6. CDR3 length equals 15 residues. Germline V gives CDR1 SGHAT, CDR2 FQNNGV. CDR3 protein: CASSPVTSGPYEQYF. Written as DNA, the CDR3 is TGTGCCAGCAGCCCGGTGACTAGCGGGCCCTACGAGCAGTACTTC.

The chain is built from TRBV7-2 and TRBJ1-2, with 9 bases matching TRBD1. Germline values: CDR1 SGHTA, CDR2 FQGNSA. The V segment lost 4 bases and the J segment 6 bases; nucleotides outside the gene matches: 3. There are 13 residues in the CDR3. This chain's CDR3 is CASSWDRVNGYTF. The DNA for the CDR3 is TGTGCCAGCAGCTGGGACAGGGTGAATGGCTACACCTTC.

The CDR3 spells CASSAGGTNNTQYF. CDR3 DNA sequence: TGCGCCAGCAGCGCGGGTGGTACTAACAATACGCAGTATTTT. The V gene is TRBV10-1, the J gene TRBJ2-3; the D gene is possibly TRBD2 (5 bases). The CDR3 consists of 14 residues. Trimming cost V 6 bases and J 7 bases, with 17 bases left between them. Per the germline V gene, CDR1 is WNHNN and CDR2 is SYGVQD (reference sequence).

This clone was picked up a small number of times. The CDR3 here is CASSDTGAISGNTIYF. CDR3 DNA: TGTGCCAGCAGCGATACAGGGGCGATCTCTGGAAACACCATATATTTT. This sequence joins TRBV9 and TRBJ1-3, with TRBD1 identical over 7 bases. The V segment lost 3 bases and the J segment 0 bases; nucleotides outside the gene matches: 6. The CDR3 is 16 residues long. Germline loops: CDR1 SGDLS, CDR2 YYNGEE.

As concerns this clone: The same CDR3 arises from other DNA sequences in this sample as well. The chain has TRBV27 and TRBJ1-2; 8 positions match TRBD1. The ends lost 3 bases at V and 4 bases at J; junction bases unmatched: 1. The CDR3 contains 13 residues. The V gene's germline CDR1 is MNHEY and CDR2 SMNVEV (reference sequence). CDR3 region: CASSFGQGYGYTF. Written as DNA, the CDR3 is TGTGCCAGCAGTTTCGGACAGGGCTATGGCTACACCTTC.

As regards this clone: One end of the junction does not line up with germline, which may come from a read error. The genes are TRBV12-3 or TRBV12-4 and TRBJ1-1; 9 positions match TRBD1. The CDR3 is 11 amino acids. CDR3 in DNA: TGTGCCAGCAGTCCGGGACAGGGTCACCACTTT. It specifies CASSPGQGHHF.

This clone showed up just a few times. This chain links TRBV12-3 or TRBV12-4 with TRBJ1-2; the match to TRBD1 covers 8 bases. This CDR3 contains 13 residues. After removal of 7 bases from V and 6 bases from J, the junction contained 7 bases not matched to a gene. CDR3 DNA sequence: TGTGCCAGCACCCCGTACAGGGGGAATGGCTACACCTTC. The encoded protein is CASTPYRGNGYTF.

The V gene is TRBV19, the J gene TRBJ1-1, with D maybe TRBD1 (5 bases). Germline CDR1 reads LNHDA; CDR2 reads SQIVND (reference sequence). The CDR3 runs to 14 residues. Trimming cost V 10 bases and J 1 base, with 16 bases left between them. The CDR3 DNA reads TGTGCCACCCATGGGGGACTCTCGAACACTGAAGCTTTCTTT. This encodes CATHGGLSNTEAFF.

The chain joins TRBV6-5 to TRBJ1-5; the D gene is possibly TRBD1 (6 bases). The V gene lost 6 bases and the J gene lost 6 bases, with 18 bases spanning the gap. The CDR3 covers 15 residues. In germline, CDR1 is MNHEY, CDR2 SVGAGI. The CDR3, as DNA: TGTGCCAGCAGGACATACCACAGGGCGGCTCAGCCCCAGCATTTT. It is translated as CASRTYHRAAQPQHF.

CDR3 sequence (DNA): TGTGCCAGCAGCCAATTATTCACTGAAGCTTTCTTT. This translates into CASSQLFTEAFF. The chain couples TRBV3-1 (or the pseudogene TRBV3-2) to TRBJ1-1; D call uncertain. V lost 2 bases and J 4 bases, leaving 5 bases between the germline ends. The germline CDR1 and CDR2 sequences are LGHDT and YNNKEL (reference sequence). The length of the CDR3 is 12 residues.

J is TRBJ1-2 and V is TRBV3-1 (or the pseudogene TRBV3-2), with D unresolved. This CDR3 region has 14 residues. Germline-derived CDR1 and CDR2 are LGHDT and YNNKEL (reference sequence). The V and J ends lost 5 bases and 5 bases respectively, with 15 bases between them. CDR3: CASSLSSLQYGYTF. The CDR3 DNA reads as TGTGCCAGCAGCTTAAGCTCTCTACAGTATGGCTACACCTTC.

Of note for this clone: A much larger clone is a single base away; this may be a read error. V gene TRBV11-2 combines with J gene TRBJ1-3; D call uncertain. The CDR3 length is 15 residues. Trimming pared 2 bases from V and 0 bases from J, leaving 8 bases between. The germline V gene encodes CDR1 SGHAT and CDR2 FQNNGV. CDR3 nucleotides: TGTGCCAGCAGCTTATTAGGCGGCTCTGGAAACACCATATATTTT. The encoded protein is CASSLLGGSGNTIYF.

The V call is TRBV28, the J call TRBJ2-5, with TRBD2 matching 15 bases. Germline loops: CDR1 MDHEN, CDR2 SYDVKM. The CDR3 contains 19 residues. Unmatched junction bases numbered 9, after V lost 2 bases and J lost 2 bases. The CDR3: CASSLRSGLAGGLQETQYF. Written as DNA, the CDR3 is TGTGCCAGCAGTTTACGGTCCGGACTAGCGGGAGGGCTTCAAGAGACCCAGTACTTC.

The V and J genes are TRBV11-2 and TRBJ2-1; TRBD2 is a possible D gene (6 bases). The CDR3 covers 14 residues. The ends were cut back, 1 base at V and 4 bases at J, with 8 bases in the middle. From germline, CDR1 is SGHAT and CDR2 FQNNGV. The CDR3 loop reads CASSLAGTYNEQFF. CDR3 in DNA: TGTGCCAGCAGCTTAGCCGGGACTTACAATGAGCAGTTCTTC.

This CDR3 is CASFAGGTNYGYTF. In DNA form, the CDR3 reads TGCGCCAGCTTTGCTGGAGGGACTAACTATGGCTACACCTTC. The chain combines TRBV5-1 with TRBJ1-2; no clear D. The CDR3 extends over 14 amino acids. Trimming took off 7 bases at V and 0 bases at J, with 13 bases between the two ends. Germline assignment: CDR1 SGHRS and CDR2 YFSETQ.

This sequence joins TRBV7-9 and TRBJ2-3; 12 nucleotides align to TRBD2. The CDR3 totals 18 residues. Germline CDR1 is SEHNR and CDR2 is FQNEAQ (reference sequence). With V trimmed by 4 bases and J by 0 bases, 8 bases remained unmatched. CDR3 sequence (DNA): TGTGCCAGCAGCTCCACTCGACTAGCGGGAGCTAGCACAGATACGCAGTATTTT. It yields the protein CASSSTRLAGASTDTQYF.

This clone is a singleton in its sample. The CDR3 DNA sequence: TGTGCCAGCAGTTCGGATACCATCGGGACATACTCTAACTACGAGCAGTACTTC. Translated: CASSSDTIGTYSNYEQYF. The V gene is TRBV28, the J gene TRBJ2-7, with D perhaps TRBD1 (6 bases). This CDR3 region has 18 residues. Germline CDR1 reads MDHEN; CDR2 reads SYDVKM. The ends were cut back, 4 bases at V and 3 bases at J, with 25 bases in the middle.

CDR3 sequence: CASSQPGGAEGYTF. In DNA form, the CDR3 reads TGTGCCAGCAGCCAACCGGGTGGGGCGGAGGGCTACACCTTC. The chain employs TRBV4-2 and TRBJ1-2; D is possibly TRBD1 (5 bases). This CDR3 is 14 amino acids long. Trimming removed 2 bases at V and 8 bases at J, with 15 bases between. Germline CDR1 is LGHNA and CDR2 is YNFKEQ.

The chain combines TRBV30 with TRBJ2-3; 7 bases are a match to TRBD1. Trimming cost V 0 bases and J 4 bases; bases outside gene matches: 7. The CDR3 loop spans 15 amino acids. Looked up from germline, CDR1 is GTSNPN and CDR2 is SVGIG (reference sequence). CDR3 loop: CAWSVGGKGADTQYF. Here the CDR3 DNA reads TGTGCCTGGAGTGTAGGGGGCAAGGGAGCAGATACGCAGTATTTT.